The TCR beta chain described here comes from a study of blood T cell repertoires in COVID-19. In the original processing: Quantification of nucleated cells was approximated via reference gene primer amplification. The method was immunoSEQ multiplex PCR; TCRdb's version includes in-frame clones alone and lacks a portion of them. That table furnishes V, J and clone size, whereas the DNA furnished D and trimming. Among around 120,000 clones, around 64% were seen once, and the ten largest hold 0.7% to 1%. The ends were cut back, 5 bases at V and 3 bases at J, with 11 bases in the middle. The germline V gene has CDR1 LNHDA and CDR2 SQIVND (reference sequence). The CDR3 has 13 amino acids.

The receptor comes from a human donor with acute or convalescent COVID-19. The donor label of this sample is uncertain. The sample consisted of peripheral blood. V usage is TRBV19 and J usage is TRBJ2-7; tentatively, D is TRBD1 (5 bases). For the CDR3, the DNA is TGTGCCAGTAGTGTCAGAGACAGCTACGAGCAGTACTTC. Encoded protein: CASSVRDSYEQYF.